This entry is about one T cell receptor (beta chain). Its target antigen remains unknown. It has no much larger one-base neighbor in the sample; base qualities were not kept. In total, approximately 690 healthy bone marrow donors made up the cohort. At the time of sampling, every cohort member was nominally healthy, though immune exposures that went unrecorded were likely present. The donor tested CMV seronegative, placing the donor among the 300 to 450 seronegative members of the cohort. Each donor provided a peripheral blood sample, and peripheral blood mononuclear cells were used for TCR beta sequencing. The Qiagen DNeasy Blood Extraction Kit was used to extract genomic DNA from the blood cell samples. These data originate in a study of cytomegalovirus exposure and HLA in healthy donors (dated by TCRdb to the late 2010s). Background for the entire study: An earlier analysis of 550 to 700 of the donors reported roughly 300 Gb of sequence data and 117 million unique TCR beta sequences from 150 million to 200 million T cells. Roughly 300 gigabases of sequencing data and around 88 million unique TCR sequences made up an early release that covered 640 HLA-typed donors. Among the 398 genotyped donors, around 81% belonged to the genetic ancestry cluster associated with self-reported Caucasian donors. The aim of the study was to test whether cataloging public T cell receptors could identify signatures of past pathogen exposure. The study profiled the T cell repertoires of 500 to 800 subjects by immunosequencing and related them to cytomegalovirus serostatus. Besides the first cohort of roughly 660 subjects, a separate validation cohort made up of about 120 different subjects was used. To predict cytomegalovirus infection status, the study combined high-throughput TCR immunosequencing, statistical association of individual TCRs with disease status, and machine learning. To study patterns of TCR occurrence, a later analysis re-analyzed previously published TCR beta repertoires from around 670 donors and added high-resolution HLA genotyping. Rather than using new phenotypic data, the later analysis identified candidate immune exposures from TCR beta sequences and from how often those sequences occurred across donors. To decide whether each TCR beta V gene segment behaved as functional or pseudogenic, an earlier analysis of some 540 of the donors relied on high-throughput TCR beta sequencing. Donor age, sex, ethnicity and CMV serostatus were compiled together with the repertoire data. Genome-wide SNP genotypes for about 60% of the roughly 670 donors were used in a later genetic analysis, which treated that subset as a discovery cohort. Every repertoire in the discovery cohort had been generated on one and the same sequencing platform. Class I and class II HLA loci were covered by the typing at four-digit resolution. The number of typed donors differed by locus: roughly 629-640 for A, B, C, DRB1 and DQB1; approximately 520 for DQA1; around 610 for DPA1; and around 450 for DPB1. Roughly 5 DR-DQ haplotypes were handled as single units for association and clustering, since linkage in the cohort was strong. Among about 370 genotyped donors of the cohort, an average of roughly 230,000 unique TCR beta nucleotide sequences was sequenced per donor, of which about 18% were non-productive. The investigation overall reported the following: Most TCR sequences were seen in very few donors, while some public TCRs were found in many individuals. A later analysis associated 16,951 TCR beta sequences with specific HLA alleles at a false discovery rate of 0.05. Some IMGT-functional V segments, including TRBV6-2 and TRBV6-3, could not be told apart with the 87-base-pair reads, so those segments were excluded. Because some donors lacked HLA typing at each locus, the association tests relied only on the typed subset. In vitro tests confirmed that a few of the cytomegalovirus-associated TCR beta chains recognize cytomegalovirus antigens. In this cohort, only TCR beta chains were sequenced, and detectable features were limited by the absence of alpha or paired-chain data. Sequencing depth was assumed to be roughly uniform across donors in the presence/absence analyses, though that assumption may not hold. V-gene and J-gene trimming of TCR beta chains was associated with a missense DCLRE1C variant in a later genetic analysis, and the association was replicated in an independent cohort. In an earlier analysis of roughly 560 of the donors, most TCR beta V segments were observed in productive rearrangements about 90% or about 30% of the time, broadly matching IMGT annotations. Correlated functional status among segregating V segments might reflect linkage disequilibrium, but an unknown experimental factor could not be ruled out. A further reported finding was that TCR beta sequences accurately predicted the HLA-A and HLA-B alleles for most subjects in the first cohort. A total of roughly 160 TCR beta chains were listed by the study as associated with cytomegalovirus. According to a later genetic analysis, donors in an Asian-associated ancestry cluster had fewer N-insertions in productive TCRs than the approximately 670-donor mean. The authors suggested that the approach could potentially be generalized to other disease states and immunological phenotypes. Immune exposure information for the cohort was limited to CMV serostatus. A group of highly shared sequence variants was considered likely to be a technical artifact of the sequencing pipeline. Assigning TCR associations to individual alleles was difficult when HLA alleles, especially DR and DQ, strongly co-occurred. In a later analysis, HLA-associated TCR beta chains showed more clonal expansion and lower generation probabilities than non-associated chains that were equally common. A later analysis reported that several top co-occurrence clusters appeared linked to parvovirus B19, influenza, CMV and Epstein-Barr virus. A later analysis found that most CMV-associated TCR beta chains appeared HLA-restricted, with HLA associations seemingly driven largely by CMV exposure. A later analysis found that TCR association rates varied across HLA loci, with DRB1 alleles showing the most associated TCRs and HLA-C alleles the fewest. Because counts were too low, about 17 rarely observed V segments, including chromosome 9 orphons, were excluded from the earlier analysis of 587 of the donors. In both the original and validation cohorts, the classifier was reported to diagnose cytomegalovirus status with high specificity and sensitivity.

To prepare the library, the immunoSEQ multiplex PCR assay was applied. For the multiplex PCR, a mixture combining 60 forward primers for TCR Vbeta segments and 13 reverse primers for TCR Jbeta segments was used. Amplification of the CDR3 region of rearranged TCR beta genes was performed with a multiplex PCR assay on genomic DNA. The amplified TCR beta libraries were sequenced on the Illumina HiSeq System as 87-base-pair reads. In the original analysis: Across the 600 to 700 repertoires, a later analysis counted 80 million or so unique TCR beta chains, approximately 10 million of which were shared by at least two donors. Raw reads were error-corrected and collapsed into unique sequences by a nearest-neighbor algorithm in which closely related sequences were merged to remove PCR and sequencing errors. CDR3 sequences were aligned to IMGT reference sequences to assign V, D and J gene segments. Each retained sequence needed at least a six-nucleotide match to both a V gene segment and a J gene segment. Rearrangements were classified as productive when the CDR3 lacked stop codons and remained in frame with V and J, and all other rearrangements were classified as non-productive. Following IMGT convention, CDR3 was defined as the stretch from the second conserved V-encoded cysteine up to the conserved J-encoded phenylalanine. In an earlier analysis of around 600 of the donors, sequences lacking an unambiguous match to a single V gene segment were excluded. In an earlier analysis of roughly 600 of the donors, a V segment was called functional when productive rearrangements were above 56.7%, and segregating when the standard deviation between donors exceeded 5%. A statistical classification framework was built to diagnose cytomegalovirus status from the catalog of TCR beta chain sequences. In a later analysis, TCR nucleotide sequences were compared against IMGT/GENE-DB human TR gene sequences so that V and J genes could be assigned. A later analysis assigned CDR3 sequences and most-parsimonious VDJ recombination scenarios with the TCRdist pipeline. A later analysis defined each TCR beta chain by its CDR3 amino acid sequence plus V-gene family, and excluded reads lacking a unique V-gene family. In a later analysis, around 650 highly shared, low-generation-probability nucleotide sequences were removed to address suspected cross-contamination and a sequencing artifact. A later analysis calculated a clonal expansion index for each public chain from normalized within-repertoire ranks of inferred template counts. In a later analysis, generation probabilities were computed with a VDJ recombination model fitted to out-of-frame rearrangements, and the resulting probabilities were checked against IGoR. In a later analysis, hypergeometric tests were used to score TCR-TCR, TCR-HLA and TCR-CMV co-occurrence, with a repertoire-size bias correction applied to TCR pairs. To estimate false discovery rates, a later analysis permuted the HLA or CMV assignments 20 times. In a later analysis, co-occurring TCRs were grouped using DBSCAN, with TCRdist sequence similarity added in when clustering inside HLA-allele-positive subsets. Repertoires with fewer than 30,000 or more than 120,000 public chains were left out of co-occurrence clustering, as were a few repertoires with anomalous nucleotide sharing. Here the immuneACCESS table is served through TCRdb, limited to in-frame sequences with V and J called. Missing clones are a known gap in these copies; in checked studies unresolved V genes cover under half, and the rest lacks a known reason. Clonal size and the V and J genes are those of that table, whereas D and trimming came from the DNA. Counted in this sample were about 70,000 clones; 60% to 65% of them appeared once. In total, the top ten clones hold approximately 2.6% of the sample.

CDR1 SGHRS and CDR2 YFSETQ are derived from the germline V gene. The CDR3 numbers 16 residues from cysteine through phenylalanine. Only CDR3 DNA is held: 48 bases, read in frame from base 1. Trimmed from V: 4 bases; trimmed from J: 3 bases; junction bases lacking a gene match: 8. The receptor was derived from a man between 25 and 39 years old in good health and CMV-seronegative. The sequence is built from TRBV5-1 and TRBJ2-3, and 10 bases in between align with TRBD2. The sample was PBMCs. The CDR3 here reads CASSPKTSGLTDTQYF. The DNA reads as follows: TGCGCCAGCAGCCCCAAGACTAGCGGGTTGACAGATACGCAGTATTTT. The full variable domain, completed from the reference TRBV5-1 and TRBJ2-3 proteins outside the CDR3, reads KAGVTQTPRYLIKTRGQQVTLSCSPISGHRSVSWYQQTPGQGLQFLFEYFSETQRNKGNFPGRFSGRQFSNSRSEMNVSTLELGDSALYLCASSPKTSGLTDTQYFGPGTRLTVL.